The 30 T cell receptor beta chains below come from one sample, sequenced in a study of T-cell reconstitution after alpha-beta-depleted transplantation in children. It was with unique molecular identifiers that the TCRbeta library was prepared. TCRdb redid the calling of the PCR reads with MiXCR, one entry per CDR3 protein. The sample has some 8,200 distinct CDR3 sequences; over 9.5% are singletons. The starting material was PBMCs, mostly from graft donor cells, obtained 60 days after TCRalphabeta/CD19-depleted stem cell transplant. The receptors were gathered from a patient aged 2-15 years who had a stem cell transplant for inherited bone marrow failure, so the T cells may come from the graft donor.

This clonotype was observed at least ten times. The gene calls are TRBV21-1 and TRBJ2-1; TRBD1, the table's D call, lacks a check against the DNA. TRBV21-1 is marked as a pseudogene. CDR3 length: 16 amino acids. CDR3 residues: CASSKIRGSSYNEQFF. The DNA of the CDR3 is TGTGCCAGCAGCAAAATCAGGGGGAGCTCCTACAATGAGCAGTTCTTC.

At least ten counts were recorded for this clonotype. The DNA of the CDR3 is TGCGCCAGCAGTGGGACTAGACATGAGCAGTTCTTC. Translation: CASSGTRHEQFF. This chain uses TRBV5-1 with TRBJ2-1; 8 bases line up with TRBD2. The V and J ends lost 5 bases and 8 bases, in that order; junction bases with no gene match: 3. The CDR3 is 12 amino acids. The germline gives CDR1 SGHRS, CDR2 YFSETQ.

Within the sample, this clonotype is medium-sized. CDR3 DNA sequence: TGTGCCAGCAGCGCCTACCCGCCTCCCTACGAGCAGTACTTC. Residues: CASSAYPPPYEQYF. The chain employs TRBV7-9 and TRBJ2-7; D uncertain. Germline V gene sequence: CDR1 SEHNR, CDR2 FQNEAQ (reference sequence). Trimming shortened V by 5 bases and J by 2 bases, and 13 bases separated the two germline ends. CDR3 length equals 14 residues. Together with reference TRBV7-9 and TRBJ2-7, the CDR3 gives the full variable domain: DTGVSQNPRHKITKRGQNVTFRCDPISEHNRLYWYRQTLGQGPEFLTYFQNEAQLEKSRLLSDRFSAERPKGSFSTLEIQRTEQGDSAMYLCASSAYPPPYEQYFGPGTRLTVT.

This clonotype was observed at least ten times. This chain uses TRBV7-9 with TRBJ1-2; D is uncertain. Germline V gene sequence: CDR1 SEHNR, CDR2 FQNEAQ (reference sequence). The CDR3 spans 14 residues. The V end lost 3 bases, the J end lost 3 bases, and 11 bases lay between the germline ends. CDR3 DNA: TGTGCCAGCAGCTTCATATGGGGAGACTATGGCTACACCTTC. It yields the protein CASSFIWGDYGYTF.

On this clonotype itself: This is likely a read error, given that the CDR3 carries no conserved phenylalanine or tryptophan at its end. The chain joins TRBV29-1 to TRBJ2-1; D unclear. This CDR3 has 13 residues. Germline values: CDR1 SQVTM, CDR2 ANQGSEA. The CDR3 reads CSVHPNSYNDQFL. CDR3 coding DNA: TGCAGCGTTCACCCTAACTCCTACAATGACCAGTTCCTC.

The CDR3 spells CAMGPRTGGRETQYF. The DNA for the CDR3 is TGTGCCATGGGCCCCAGGACAGGGGGTCGGGAGACCCAGTACTTC. This chain connects TRBV7-8 to TRBJ2-5; 10 bases agree with TRBD1. V dropped 10 bases and J dropped 5; count of bases not matched to a gene: 13. Germline loops: CDR1 SGHVS, CDR2 FQNEAQ. The CDR3 consists of 15 residues.

This clonotype was counted at least ten times. The rearrangement joins TRBV7-2 to TRBJ2-1, with 10 bases fitting TRBD2. Germline V lookup: CDR1 SGHTA, CDR2 FQGNSA. This CDR3 has 15 residues. The junction had 0 bases not matched to a gene; V was cut back by 1 base and J by 3 bases. This CDR3 reads CASSLGLAGYNEQFF. CDR3 nucleotide sequence: TGTGCCAGCAGCTTAGGACTAGCGGGCTACAATGAGCAGTTCTTC. Supplemented by reference TRBV7-2 and TRBJ2-1, the full variable domain reads GAGVSQSPSNKVTEKGKDVELRCDPISGHTALYWYRQSLGQGLEFLIYFQGNSAPDKSGLPSDRFSAERTGGSVSTLTIQRTQQEDSAVYLCASSLGLAGYNEQFFGPGTRLTVL.

This clonotype counts as large. V is TRBV10-3 and J is TRBJ1-3; D not resolved. This CDR3 is built from 14 residues. Trimming took off 0 bases at V and 4 bases at J, with 7 bases between the two ends. CDR1 and CDR2 from the germline V gene are ENHRY and SYGVKD. The CDR3 sequence is CAISESGMGNTIYF. For the CDR3, the DNA is TGTGCCATCAGTGAGTCTGGGATGGGAAACACCATATATTTT.

In this sample, this clonotype turned up many times. The chain combines TRBV9 with TRBJ1-2; no firm D call. Per the germline V gene, CDR1 is SGDLS and CDR2 is YYNGEE. This CDR3 is built from 13 residues. V was shortened by 1 base and J by 4 bases, with 8 bases between the two germline ends. CDR3 nucleotide sequence: TGTGCCAGCAGCGTATGGGCAGGCTATGGCTACACCTTC. Protein product: CASSVWAGYGYTF.

The sample holds a few counts of this clonotype. The junction differs from germline at one of its ends, possibly a read error. This rearrangement joins TRBV12-3 or TRBV12-4 to TRBJ2-7; 9 positions match TRBD1. The CDR3 runs 19 residues. CDR3 DNA sequence: TGTGCCCGCAGTTTAGGAGACGGACAGGGGCGAGGGAGGGGGTACGAGCAGTACTTC. Protein sequence: CARSLGDGQGRGRGYEQYF.

This clonotype was seen ten or more times. The rearrangement links TRBV11-3 to TRBJ2-3; D unclear. The germline V gene encodes CDR1 SGHNT and CDR2 YENEEA. The germline V and J ends were trimmed by 0 bases and 0 bases, with 7 bases remaining between them. The CDR3 extends over 15 amino acids. Written as DNA, the CDR3 is TGTGCCAGCAGCTTAGATTCTCGGAGCACAGATACGCAGTATTTT. Translating gives CASSLDSRSTDTQYF. The whole variable domain, remainder taken from reference TRBV11-3 and TRBJ2-3, is EAGVVQSPRYKIIEKKQPVAFWCNPISGHNTLYWYLQNLGQGPELLIRYENEEAVDDSQLPKDRFSAERLKGVDSTLKIQPAELGDSAVYLCASSLDSRSTDTQYFGPGTRLTVL.

This clonotype was seen repeatedly, ten times or more. The chain is built from TRBV7-9 and TRBJ2-1; the match to TRBD1 covers 7 bases. Germline CDR1 and CDR2: SEHNR and FQNEAQ (reference sequence). Trimming at V came to 3 bases and at J to 6 bases, leaving 2 bases not matched to a gene. The CDR3 loop spans 13 amino acids. The CDR3 reads CASSFRQGNEQFF. The CDR3 nucleotides are TGTGCCAGCAGCTTCCGACAGGGCAATGAGCAGTTCTTC. The full variable domain, completed using reference TRBV7-9 and TRBJ2-1, is DTGVSQNPRHKITKRGQNVTFRCDPISEHNRLYWYRQTLGQGPEFLTYFQNEAQLEKSRLLSDRFSAERPKGSFSTLEIQRTEQGDSAMYLCASSFRQGNEQFFGPGTRLTVL.

The sample holds many counts of this clonotype. This sequence joins TRBV2 and TRBJ2-7; D unresolved. CDR1 is SNHLY, CDR2 FYNNEI, per germline. V shed 5 bases and J shed 0 bases, with 5 bases lying between them. CDR3 length: 12 residues. The CDR3: CASSKSSYEQYF. The CDR3 DNA reads as TGTGCCAGCAGTAAAAGCTCCTACGAGCAGTACTTC.

The chain uses TRBV1 and TRBJ2-2; the table names TRBD2, a call not compared with the DNA. TRBV1 is assigned pseudogene status. The CDR3 covers 17 residues. CDR3 DNA: TGTGCCAGCAGTCACCTCGGACTAGCGGGAGTTACCGGGGAGCTGTTTTTT. Residues: CASSHLGLAGVTGELFF.

This clonotype was seen many times. J is TRBJ2-1 and V is TRBV3-1, with TRBD2 matching 8 bases. Germline loops: CDR1 LGHDT, CDR2 YNNKEL (reference sequence). The length of the CDR3 is 15 residues. Trimming cost V 4 bases and J 8 bases; bases outside gene matches: 10. CDR3 sequence: CASSPGTSGVYEQFF. In nucleotides, the CDR3 is TGTGCCAGCAGCCCCGGGACTAGTGGGGTCTATGAGCAGTTCTTC.

This clonotype has a count of ten or more. This chain connects TRBV20-1 to TRBJ2-7, with D uncertain. Germline V CDR1 and CDR2: DFQATT, SNEGSKA (reference sequence). V dropped 6 bases and J dropped 5 bases, with 26 bases sitting between them. The CDR3 has 16 amino acids. This chain's CDR3 is CSARNRRYVFKDEQYF. In DNA, the CDR3 is TGCAGTGCCCGCAACCGTCGTTACGTTTTTAAAGACGAGCAGTACTTC.

In its sample, this clonotype was seen many times. The chain links TRBV27 to TRBJ2-7, with TRBD2 identical over 11 bases. Germline CDR1 and CDR2: MNHEY and SMNVEV (reference sequence). Trimming removed 6 bases from V and 0 bases from J; junction bases left unmatched: 7. The CDR3 spans 16 residues. CDR3 nucleotides: TGTGCCAGCAGAACTACTAGCGGGAGTTACTCCTACGAGCAGTACTTC. Amino acids: CASRTTSGSYSYEQYF.

The chain joins TRBV28 to TRBJ1-4; D unclear. Germline CDR1 MDHEN, CDR2 SYDVKM. The CDR3 contains 16 residues. Trimming shortened V by 10 bases and J by 8 bases, and 26 bases separated the two germline ends. CDR3 bases: TGTGCCATGAGCCCGGAACCCCGAGGGTTGTGGGAAAAACTGTTTTTT. It codes for CAMSPEPRGLWEKLFF. Looking up the rest from reference TRBV28 and TRBJ1-4 gives the full variable domain: DVKVTQSSRYLVKRTGEKVFLECVQDMDHENMFWYRQDPGLGLRLIYFSYDVKMKEKGDIPEGYSVSREKKERFSLILESASTNQTSMYLCAMSPEPRGLWEKLFFGSGTQLSVL.

Turning to this clonotype: The junction and the germline gene differ at one end; a read error may be behind it. The V call is TRBV20-1, the J call TRBJ2-1; 13 bases map to TRBD2. Germline CDR1 reads DFQATT; CDR2 reads SNEGSKA (reference sequence). This CDR3 contains 12 residues. CDR3 protein: CSAPTSGGATIF. Written as DNA, the CDR3 is TGCAGTGCCCCAACTAGCGGGGGGGCTACGATCTTC.

This clonotype was seen many times. J is TRBJ1-1 and V is TRBV7-9, with D tentatively TRBD1 (5 bases). V was shortened by 4 bases and J by 9 bases, with 9 bases between the two germline ends. The CDR3 runs to 11 residues. Germline CDR1 is SEHNR and CDR2 is FQNEAQ (reference sequence). The CDR3 sequence is CASSSDRKAFF. For the CDR3, the DNA is TGTGCCAGCAGCTCAGACAGAAAAGCTTTCTTT.

This clonotype showed up many times. The J gene is TRBJ2-7, the V gene TRBV27; 7 bases match TRBD2. Germline assignment: CDR1 MNHEY and CDR2 SMNVEV (reference sequence). V gave up 5 bases and J gave up 0 bases; unmatched junction bases: 10. The CDR3 consists of 16 residues. CDR3 amino acids: CASSPRPGLPSYEQYF. CDR3 nucleotide sequence: TGTGCCAGCAGTCCCCGCCCGGGACTACCCTCCTACGAGCAGTACTTC.

The table lists this clonotype with many counts. V gene TRBV28 combines with J gene TRBJ1-2; D ambiguous. The V gene lost 6 bases and the J gene lost 8 bases, with 19 bases spanning the gap. The germline gives CDR1 MDHEN, CDR2 SYDVKM. The CDR3 is 14 residues long. In DNA form, the CDR3 reads TGTGCCAGCAGCTCCCTCGGGCGGCTGGGAGGCTACACCTTC. This codes for CASSSLGRLGGYTF.

This clonotype was found many times. This rearrangement joins TRBV27 to TRBJ1-5; 9 nucleotides line up with TRBD1. V was clipped by 3 bases and J by 6 bases; unmatched bases: 9. Germline V gives CDR1 MNHEY, CDR2 SMNVEV (reference sequence). CDR3 size: 16 residues. The CDR3 DNA sequence: TGTGCCAGCAGTTTGTCGACAGGGGGAGGGGGTCAGCCCCAGCATTTT. It is translated as CASSLSTGGGGQPQHF.

In its sample, this clonotype was seen many times. The CDR3 bases are TGCGCCAGCAGCCCGCAGCGACAGACAGATACGCAGTATTTT. Its translation: CASSPQRQTDTQYF. This chain joins TRBV5-1 and TRBJ2-3; the D gene is possibly TRBD1 (5 bases). This CDR3 comprises 14 residues. Germline lookup yields CDR1 SGHRS and CDR2 YFSETQ. Trimming removed 4 bases from V and 3 bases from J, with 12 bases in between.

This clonotype was seen many times. The chain is built from TRBV15 and TRBJ1-1; D perhaps matches TRBD1 (5 bases). The CDR3 spans 14 residues. Germline CDR1 and CDR2: LNHNV and YYDKDF (reference sequence). Trimming took 3 bases from V and 2 from J, leaving 10 bases between them. CDR3 bases: TGTGCCACCAGCAGGGGGGGAGATAACACTGAAGCTTTCTTT. It codes for CATSRGGDNTEAFF.

This clonotype was seen at least ten times. The J gene is TRBJ2-7, the V gene TRBV7-9; D is possibly TRBD2 (5 bases). The CDR3 covers 11 residues. The germline V gene has CDR1 SEHNR and CDR2 FQNEAQ (reference sequence). The V gene lost 5 bases and the J gene lost 9 bases, with 11 bases spanning the gap. The CDR3 coding sequence is TGTGCCAGCAGCACTGGGAGTCCGCAGTACTTC. Translation gives CASSTGSPQYF.

This clonotype was seen many times. The chain recombines TRBV28 with TRBJ2-3; a weak D match, TRBD1 (6 bases). The CDR3 runs to 14 residues. In germline, CDR1 is MDHEN, CDR2 SYDVKM. Trimming removed 6 bases at V and 3 bases at J, with 13 bases between. The CDR3 DNA reads TGTGCCAGCAGGGACAGACGAACTACAGATACGCAGTATTTT. Its protein is CASRDRRTTDTQYF.

The table lists this clonotype with many counts. This sequence joins TRBV10-3 and TRBJ1-1; D remains unclear. V was shortened by 7 bases and J by 7 bases, with 13 bases between the two germline ends. CDR3 length: 12 amino acids. Germline CDR1 ENHRY, CDR2 SYGVKD. The CDR3 region has the DNA TGTGCCATCAAAGAGGGTCATAGTGAAGCTTTCTTT. Translation: CAIKEGHSEAFF.

This clonotype qualifies as large (0.1 to 1%). J is TRBJ1-1 and V is TRBV6-5; 10 bases are shared with TRBD1. The V segment lost 9 bases and the J segment 8 bases; nucleotides outside the gene matches: 6. Germline CDR1 MNHEY, CDR2 SVGAGI. The CDR3 length is 12 residues. This chain's CDR3 is CASRQGALEAFF. The DNA of the CDR3 is TGTGCCAGTCGACAGGGGGCTCTCGAAGCTTTCTTT.

At least ten counts were recorded for this clonotype. V and J are TRBV4-3 and TRBJ2-2; D gene uncertain. Per germline, CDR1 LGHNA and CDR2 YSLEER. This CDR3 has 16 amino acids. V was cut by 1 base and J by 5 bases, with 14 bases left in between. CDR3 nucleotide sequence: TGCGCCAGCAGCCAAGTGAAGGCCCCTGAGACCGGGGAGCTGTTTTTT. This gives the protein CASSQVKAPETGELFF.